This is a list of T cell receptor beta chains from one sample in a study of blood T cell repertoires in COVID-19. Some clones are missing from TCRdb's copy, which holds only in-frame ones; the method was immunoSEQ multiplex PCR. Of about 290,000 clones listed, about nine tenths are singletons. Sequenced: peripheral blood. The receptors originated from a woman aged 25-40 years with COVID-19, enrolled during active disease. CDR3s include the opening cysteine and the closing phenylalanine or tryptophan. Clone size, where shown, is once, few, many, or a class for clones that have expanded.

CDR3 length	J gene	V gene	clone size	CDR3 protein
13	TRBJ2-5	TRBV19	NA	CASSLGRPGAQYF
14	TRBJ2-3	TRBV27	NA	CASSLSPFTDTQYF
11	TRBJ1-2	TRBV9	NA	CASSVEGGYTF
19	TRBJ2-1	TRBV14	NA	CASSQGLAGGLSSYNEQFF
15	TRBJ2-1	TRBV27	NA	CASSPVAGGRGEQFF
15	TRBJ1-6	TRBV28	NA	CASTSQDLYNSPLHF
14	TRBJ1-2	TRBV5-6	NA	CASSSGLTGRGYTF
15	TRBJ2-2	TRBV28	few	CASRSAGGGTGELFF
18	TRBJ1-6	TRBV27	NA	CASLDSPDLLSKNSPLHF
14	TRBJ1-5	TRBV13	NA	CASSLGREDQPQHF
17	TRBJ1-5	TRBV7-2	NA	CASSSSGRGRSNQPQHF
14	TRBJ2-3	TRBV11-3	NA	CASSLAPGLDTQYF
17	TRBJ2-2	TRBV5-1	NA	CASRLWATGIGTGELFF
16	TRBJ2-5	TRBV11-2	NA	CASSLLIAGPQETQYF
13	TRBJ1-1	TRBV25-1	NA	CASSAGGALKAFF
16	TRBJ1-1	TRBV5-5	NA	CASSVSGTGVFSEAFF
15	TRBJ2-5	TRBV30	NA	CAWTFPRAGEETQYF
14	TRBJ1-3	TRBV28	NA	CASKLRGSGNTIYF
18	TRBJ2-5	TRBV3-1/TRBV3-2	few	CASSQGVGTGGPLETQYF
16	TRBJ1-3	TRBV4-1	NA	CASSQRGGAPGNTIYF
12	TRBJ2-7	TRBV5-1	few	CASSLQGNEQYF
15	TRBJ2-1	TRBV5-4	NA	CASSYGTGGSYEQFF
16	TRBJ2-1	TRBV27	NA	CASSFLGLAAYNEQFF
14	TRBJ1-1	TRBV11-2	NA	CASSLRTDNTEAFF
13	TRBJ2-1	TRBV11-3	NA	CASSLYSIDEQFF
14	TRBJ2-7	TRBV2	NA	CASSASLKRYEQYF
16	TRBJ2-3	TRBV10-2	NA	CASSPPTTSRRNTQYF
11	TRBJ2-2	TRBV6-5	NA	CASSSSGELFF
14	TRBJ2-1	TRBV7-9	NA	CASSFGSSYNEQFF
14	TRBJ2-1	TRBV6-5	NA	CASSSLELHGEQFF
12	TRBJ2-1	TRBV19	NA	CASSITTNEQFF
14	TRBJ1-1	TRBV3-1/TRBV3-2	once	CASSQVQMNTEAFF
14	TRBJ2-3	TRBV11-2	NA	CASSWAGGSDTQYF
12	TRBJ2-7	TRBV7-9	NA	CASSSAGGFEYF
16	TRBJ1-2	TRBV28	once	CASSLARGATNYGYTF
20	TRBJ2-5	TRBV5-1	NA	CASSLGNTGGRHGPKETQYF
13	TRBJ2-7	TRBV10-2	NA	CASSGTTNYEQYF
14	TRBJ1-1	TRBV18	NA	CASSPRNQNTEAFF
15	TRBJ1-1	TRBV7-8	NA	CASSLGGRGATEAFF
14	TRBJ1-1	TRBV6-5	NA	CASQVTGEDTEAFF
14	TRBJ2-1	TRBV18	NA	CASSPTGAYNEQFF
15	TRBJ2-1	TRBV5-1	NA	CASTSAGPRDHEQFF
14	TRBJ1-6	TRBV7-9	NA	CASSPTGVNSPLHF
15	TRBJ1-3	TRBV9	once	CASSAHGFSGNTIYF
16	TRBJ1-3	TRBV3-1/TRBV3-2	once	CASSQVGFTAGNTIYF
15	TRBJ2-1	TRBV7-8	NA	CASRFGGNSYNEQFF
16	TRBJ1-2	TRBV9	NA	CASSEFLEGEGYGYTF
14	TRBJ1-2	TRBV20-1	NA	CSASAGGTGYGYTF
15	TRBJ2-7	TRBV15	NA	CATSRVNKNTYEQYF
15	TRBJ1-2	TRBV28	once	CASRLFRDSWDGYTF